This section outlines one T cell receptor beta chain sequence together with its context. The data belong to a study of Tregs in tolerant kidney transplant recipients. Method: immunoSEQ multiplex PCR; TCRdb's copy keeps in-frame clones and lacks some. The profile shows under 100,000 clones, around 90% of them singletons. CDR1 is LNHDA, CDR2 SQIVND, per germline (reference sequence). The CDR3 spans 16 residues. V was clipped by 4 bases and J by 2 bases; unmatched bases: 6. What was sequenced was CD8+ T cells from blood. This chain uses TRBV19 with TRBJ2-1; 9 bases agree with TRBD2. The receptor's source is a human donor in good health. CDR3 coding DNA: TGTGCCAGTAGTAATCGACTAGCGGTCGCCTACAATGAGCAGTTCTTC. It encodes CASSNRLAVAYNEQFF.